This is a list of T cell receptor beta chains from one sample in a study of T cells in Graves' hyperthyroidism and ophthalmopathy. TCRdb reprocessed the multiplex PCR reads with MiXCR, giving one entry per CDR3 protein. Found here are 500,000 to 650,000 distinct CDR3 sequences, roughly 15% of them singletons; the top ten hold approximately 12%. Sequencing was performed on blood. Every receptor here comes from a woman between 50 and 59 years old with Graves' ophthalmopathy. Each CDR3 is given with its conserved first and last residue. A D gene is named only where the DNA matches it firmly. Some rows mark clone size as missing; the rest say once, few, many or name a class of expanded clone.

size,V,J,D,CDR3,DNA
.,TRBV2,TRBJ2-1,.,CASGGGEFF,TGTGCCAGCGGAGGGGGGGAGTTCTTC
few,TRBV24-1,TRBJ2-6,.,CAISTGSSGANVLTF,TGTGCCATCTCGACAGGATCCTCTGGGGCCAACGTCCTGACTTTC
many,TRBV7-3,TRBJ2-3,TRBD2,CASSLTGGGRDTQYF,TGTGCCAGCAGCTTAACCGGGGGGGGCAGGGATACGCAGTATTTT
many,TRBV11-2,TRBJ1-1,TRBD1,CASSPRDRRDTEAFF,TGTGCCAGCAGCCCGAGGGACAGGCGGGACACTGAAGCTTTCTTT
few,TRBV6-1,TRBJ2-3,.,CASSRRAADTQYF,TGTGCCAGCAGCCGGAGGGCAGCAGATACGCAGTATTTT
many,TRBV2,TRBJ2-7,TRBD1,CASSSPFGQVGYEQYF,TGTGCCAGCAGCTCTCCCTTCGGACAGGTAGGATACGAGCAGTACTTC
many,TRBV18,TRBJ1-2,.,CASSPGVANYGYTF,TGTGCCAGCTCCCCGGGGGTAGCTAACTATGGCTACACCTTC
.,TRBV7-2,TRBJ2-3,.,CASVGLGADTQYF,TGTGCCAGCGTAGGCCTGGGGGCAGATACGCAGTATTTT
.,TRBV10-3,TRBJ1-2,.,CAISDYGTTYGYTF,TGTGCCATCAGTGATTACGGGACTACCTATGGCTACACCTTC
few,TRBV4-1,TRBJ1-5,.,CASSHGENSNQPQHF,TGCGCCAGCAGCCACGGAGAAAATAGCAATCAGCCCCAGCATTTT
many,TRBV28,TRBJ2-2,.,CASSDHWENTGELFF,TGTGCCAGCAGTGATCATTGGGAAAACACCGGGGAGCTGTTTTTT
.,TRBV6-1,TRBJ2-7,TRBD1,CASRTTGASQYEQYF,TGTGCCAGCAGAACAACAGGGGCATCACAGTACGAGCAGTACTTC
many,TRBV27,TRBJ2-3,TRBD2,CASSLRTSGRADTQYF,TGTGCCAGCAGTTTAAGGACTAGCGGGAGGGCAGATACGCAGTATTTT
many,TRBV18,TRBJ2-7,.,CASSPLRRVGHTVTSYEQYF,TGTGCCAGCTCACCTCTAAGAAGAGTGGGACATACGGTAACATCCTACGAGCAGTACTTC
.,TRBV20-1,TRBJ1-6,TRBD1,CSARWTGLDGSPLHF,TGCAGTGCTAGATGGACAGGGTTAGATGGTTCACCCCTCCACTTT
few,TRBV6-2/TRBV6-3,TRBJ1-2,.,CASSSGQPLRHGYTF,TGTGCCAGCAGTTCTGGACAGCCACTCCGGCATGGCTACACCTTC
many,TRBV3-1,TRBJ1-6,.,CASSVDSGNNSPLHF,TGTGCCAGCAGCGTAGACAGTGGCAATAATTCACCCCTCCACTTT
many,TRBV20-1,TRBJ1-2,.,CSARGGHSSFDYGYTF,TGCAGTGCTAGAGGGGGACACTCCTCGTTTGACTATGGCTACACCTTC
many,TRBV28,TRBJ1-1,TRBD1,CASNSNRQGGNTEAFF,TGTGCCAGCAACTCCAACAGACAGGGCGGGAACACTGAAGCTTTCTTT
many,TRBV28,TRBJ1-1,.,CASSTLILGRGAFF,TGTGCCAGCAGTACTCTCATTCTGGGACGAGGAGCTTTCTTT
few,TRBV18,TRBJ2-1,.,CASSPYSGNYNEQFF,TGTGCCAGCTCACCCTATAGCGGCAACTACAATGAGCAGTTCTTC
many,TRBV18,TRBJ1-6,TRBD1,CASSLDRGYNSPLHF,TGTGCCAGCTCATTGGACAGGGGATATAATTCACCCCTCCACTTT
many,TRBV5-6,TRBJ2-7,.,CASSLDRREALPYEQYF,TGTGCCAGCAGCTTGGATCGAAGGGAGGCCTTGCCCTACGAGCAGTACTTC
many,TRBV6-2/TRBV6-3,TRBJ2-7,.,CASSQTSYEQYF,TGTGCCAGCAGCCAGACCTCCTACGAGCAGTACTTC
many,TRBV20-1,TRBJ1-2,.,CSASLEGQGNYGYTF,TGCAGTGCTTCTCTGGAGGGGCAGGGCAACTATGGCTACACCTTC
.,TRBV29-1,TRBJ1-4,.,CSVGLTGGNEKLFF,TGCAGCGTTGGTCTGACTGGGGGTAATGAAAAACTGTTTTTT
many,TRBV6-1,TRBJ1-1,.,CASSDNLGTEAFF,TGTGCCAGCAGCGACAACCTGGGGACTGAAGCTTTCTTT
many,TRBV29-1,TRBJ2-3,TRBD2,CSVDGTSGTSTDTQYF,TGCAGCGTTGATGGGACTAGCGGGACTAGCACAGATACGCAGTATTTT
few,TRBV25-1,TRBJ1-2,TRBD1,CASSVGQNGYTF,TGTGCCAGCAGTGTGGGACAGAATGGCTACACCTTC
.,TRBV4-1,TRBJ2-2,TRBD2,CASSQDTSGAQNTGELFF,TGCGCCAGCAGCCAAGATACTAGCGGGGCCCAAAACACCGGGGAGCTGTTTTTT
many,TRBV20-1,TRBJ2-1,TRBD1,CSVFRPGQLYNEQFF,TGCAGTGTTTTTCGCCCGGGACAGCTCTACAATGAGCAGTTCTTC
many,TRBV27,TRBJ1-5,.,CASRLTRQGNQPQHF,TGTGCCAGCAGACTAACAAGACAGGGCAATCAGCCCCAGCATTTT
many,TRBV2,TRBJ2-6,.,CASKWVSGANVLTF,TGTGCCAGCAAGTGGGTGTCTGGGGCCAACGTCCTGACTTTC
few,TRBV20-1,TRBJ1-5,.,CSALRAGAHFSNQPQHF,TGCAGTGCCCTAAGGGCAGGGGCTCACTTTAGCAATCAGCCCCAGCATTTT
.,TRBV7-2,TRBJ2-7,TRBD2,CASSFGRALSEQYF,TGTGCCAGCAGCTTCGGGAGGGCCTTGAGTGAGCAGTACTTC
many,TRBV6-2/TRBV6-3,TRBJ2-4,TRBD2,CASSSRRTSGTNIQYF,TGTGCCAGCAGTTCCCGCAGGACTAGCGGGACGAACATTCAGTACTTC
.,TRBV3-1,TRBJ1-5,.,CASSHPGGGDSNQPQHF,TGTGCCAGCAGCCATCCGGGCGGGGGGGATAGCAATCAGCCCCAGCATTTT
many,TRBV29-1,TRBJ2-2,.,CSVGVGTGGYTGELFF,TGCAGCGTGGGCGTAGGTACTGGGGGCTACACCGGGGAGCTGTTTTTT
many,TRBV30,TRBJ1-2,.,CAWIHRGRVGYGYTF,TGTGCCTGGATCCATCGTGGTCGGGTTGGGTATGGCTACACCTTC
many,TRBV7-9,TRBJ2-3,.,CASSLGSGSTDTQYF,TGTGCCAGCAGCTTAGGTAGCGGAAGCACAGATACGCAGTATTTT
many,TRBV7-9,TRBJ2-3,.,CASSFARSSATDTQYF,TGTGCCAGCAGCTTCGCGAGGAGTTCGGCCACAGATACGCAGTATTTT
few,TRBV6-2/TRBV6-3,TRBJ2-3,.,CASSYGGKHTDTQYF,TGTGCCAGCAGTTACGGGGGGAAACACACAGATACGCAGTATTTT
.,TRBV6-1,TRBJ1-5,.,CASSESGVHQPQHF,TGTGCCAGCAGTGAATCAGGAGTTCATCAGCCCCAGCATTTT
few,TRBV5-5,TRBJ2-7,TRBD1,CASSRAGTGPYEQYF,TGTGCCAGCAGCCGAGCCGGGACAGGGCCCTACGAGCAGTACTTC
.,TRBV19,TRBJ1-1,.,CASGRGGMNTEAFF,TGTGCCAGTGGCAGGGGCGGGATGAACACTGAAGCTTTCTTT
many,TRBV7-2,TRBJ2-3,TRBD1,CASSLRAGGPVATDTQYF,TGTGCCAGCAGCTTAAGGGCAGGGGGCCCCGTTGCTACAGATACGCAGTATTTT
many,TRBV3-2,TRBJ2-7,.,CASKAQGNYEQYF,TGTGCCAGCAAAGCCCAGGGGAACTACGAGCAGTACTTC
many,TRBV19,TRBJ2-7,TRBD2,CASSMTSGSSVQYF,TGTGCCAGTAGTATGACTAGCGGGAGCTCTGTGCAGTACTTC
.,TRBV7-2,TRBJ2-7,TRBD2,CVSSSQLTSGSVYRGYEQYF,TGTGTCAGCAGCTCCCAGCTGACTAGCGGGAGTGTTTATAGGGGTTACGAGCAGTACTTC
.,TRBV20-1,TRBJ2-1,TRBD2,CSASPRLAGWSSYNEQFF,TGCAGTGCTAGCCCCCGACTAGCGGGCTGGAGCTCCTACAATGAGCAGTTCTTC
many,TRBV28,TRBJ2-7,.,CASSLWGGPSIEQYF,TGTGCCAGCAGTTTATGGGGCGGACCCTCTATCGAGCAGTACTTC